The next 5 T cell receptor beta chains were all read from a single sample in a study of blood T cell repertoires in COVID-19. Using immunoSEQ multiplex PCR, the repertoire was profiled, and TCRdb retains in-frame clones only, with some absent. The sample carries 60,000 to 90,000 clones, 84% recorded once. Sequencing was performed on peripheral blood. The source of these receptors is a man aged 50 to 59 with acute or convalescent COVID-19.

A few counts support this clone. V is TRBV19 and J is TRBJ2-3, with TRBD2 matching 9 bases. CDR1 and CDR2 (germline): LNHDA, SQIVND (reference sequence). V was pared by 6 bases and J by 6 bases, with 4 bases of the junction left unmatched. The CDR3 extends over 13 amino acids. In DNA form, the CDR3 reads TGTGCCAGTAGGGTAGCGGGAGCCGATACGCAGTATTTT. This encodes CASRVAGADTQYF.

This clone was seen once. This rearrangement joins TRBV5-6 to TRBJ1-5, with D possibly matching TRBD1 (6 bases). Germline V gives CDR1 SGHDT, CDR2 YYEEEE. This CDR3 spans 17 amino acids. V was shortened by 0 bases and J by 0 bases, with 13 bases between the two germline ends. The chain's CDR3 is CASSLAKQGYSNQPQHF. The CDR3 nucleotides are TGTGCCAGCAGCTTGGCCAAACAGGGCTATAGCAATCAGCCCCAGCATTTT.

There are a few counts of this clone. The rearrangement uses TRBV24-1 and TRBJ2-1; 7 positions agree with TRBD1. Trimming at V came to 4 bases and at J to 4 bases, leaving 6 bases not matched to a gene. The CDR3 is 15 residues long. Germline V gene lookup returns CDR1 KGHDR and CDR2 SFDVKD. CDR3 loop: CATSEPGQEYNEQFF. DNA of the CDR3: TGTGCCACCAGTGAGCCAGGACAGGAATACAATGAGCAGTTCTTC.

The genes are TRBV19 and TRBJ2-1, with 15 bases aligning to TRBD2. V was pared by 3 bases and J by 7 bases, with 10 bases of the junction left unmatched. Germline CDR1 reads LNHDA; CDR2 reads SQIVND (reference sequence). The CDR3 is 18 amino acids. Here the CDR3 DNA reads TGTGCCAGTAGTATCCTTGGGACTAGCGGGAGGTCCGGGAATGAGCAGTTCTTC. Its protein product is CASSILGTSGRSGNEQFF.

This rearrangement joins TRBV4-1 to TRBJ2-1; 10 bases match TRBD1. Losses at the gene ends were 3 bases for V and 6 bases for J; bases not matched to a gene: 5. The CDR3 has 15 amino acids. CDR1 is MGHRA and CDR2 is YSYEKL in the germline V gene. The CDR3 reads CASSQTDRGSNEQFF. The CDR3 DNA reads TGCGCCAGCAGCCAGACGGACAGGGGGAGCAATGAGCAGTTCTTC.